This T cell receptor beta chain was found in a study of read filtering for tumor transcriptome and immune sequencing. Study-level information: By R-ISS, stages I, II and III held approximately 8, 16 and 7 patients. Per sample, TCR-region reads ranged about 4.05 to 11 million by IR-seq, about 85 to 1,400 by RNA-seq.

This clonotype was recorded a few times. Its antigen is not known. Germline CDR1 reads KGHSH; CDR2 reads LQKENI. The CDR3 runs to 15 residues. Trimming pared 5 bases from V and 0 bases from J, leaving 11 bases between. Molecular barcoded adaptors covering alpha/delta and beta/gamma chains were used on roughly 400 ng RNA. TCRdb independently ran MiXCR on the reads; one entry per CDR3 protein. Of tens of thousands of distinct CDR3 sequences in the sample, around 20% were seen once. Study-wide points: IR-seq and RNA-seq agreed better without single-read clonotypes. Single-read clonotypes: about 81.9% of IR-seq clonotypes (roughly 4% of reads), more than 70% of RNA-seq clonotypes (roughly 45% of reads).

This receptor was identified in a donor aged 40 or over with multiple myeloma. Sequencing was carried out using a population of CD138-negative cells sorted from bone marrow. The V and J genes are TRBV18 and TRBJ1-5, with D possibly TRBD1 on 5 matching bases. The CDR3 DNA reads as TGTGCCAGCTCAAGCGGGGGTCATAGCAATCAGCCCCAGCATTTT. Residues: CASSSGGHSNQPQHF.